Presented here are 11 T cell receptor beta chains from one specimen sequenced in a study of blood T cell repertoires in COVID-19. Only in-frame clones appear in the TCRdb table, and some are missing; sequencing was by immunoSEQ multiplex PCR. The repertoire holds about 270,000 clones, with approximately 86% as singletons. Sequenced sample: peripheral blood. Every receptor here comes from a man aged 40-50 years with active or convalescent COVID-19.

The sample holds one count of this clone. This chain links TRBV7-9 with TRBJ2-7; D unresolved. Trimming took off 1 base at V and 0 bases at J, with 10 bases between the two ends. Germline V gene data show CDR1 as SEHNR and CDR2 as FQNEAQ (reference sequence). CDR3 size: 15 residues. The DNA of the CDR3 is TGTGCCAGCAGCTTAGTAACAGAAAGCTCCTACGAGCAGTACTTC. It specifies CASSLVTESSYEQYF.

This rearrangement joins TRBV29-1 to TRBJ2-5, with no clear D. The CDR3 sequence is 12 residues long. Trimming removed 4 bases from V and 7 bases from J, with 13 bases in between. Germline lookup yields CDR1 SQVTM and CDR2 ANQGSEA. The CDR3 sequence: CSVGPDSGTQYF. The CDR3 nucleotides are TGCAGCGTTGGTCCTGACTCCGGGACCCAGTACTTC.

The V and J genes are TRBV12-3 or TRBV12-4 and TRBJ2-3; D might be TRBD2 (5 bases). CDR3 length: 10 residues. Deletions cut 10 bases from V and 6 bases from J, with 8 bases between. The CDR3 loop reads CATGVDTQYF. The CDR3, as DNA: TGTGCCACCGGGGTGGATACGCAGTATTTT.

Details on this clone: Distinct nucleotide sequences in the sample also encode this CDR3. The chain carries TRBV11-2 and TRBJ1-1; no definite D call. Germline loops: CDR1 SGHAT, CDR2 FQNNGV. Trimming shortened V by 3 bases and J by 5 bases, and 10 bases separated the two germline ends. The CDR3 is made up of 13 amino acids. In DNA form, the CDR3 reads TGTGCCAGCAGCTTGGGCCCTGGGACTGAAGCTTTCTTT. Protein: CASSLGPGTEAFF.

The chain joins TRBV7-6 to TRBJ2-3, with D perhaps TRBD2 (5 bases). V was cut by 1 base and J by 2 bases, with 10 bases left in between. The CDR3 runs to 15 residues. Germline CDR1 and CDR2: SGHVS and FNYEAQ. The CDR3 DNA follows: TGTGCCAGCAGCTTAGGGACTCCGAACACAGATACGCAGTATTTT. Amino acids: CASSLGTPNTDTQYF. The full variable domain, its missing parts supplied by reference TRBV7-6 and TRBJ2-3, is GAGVSQSPRYKVTKRGQDVALRCDPISGHVSLYWYRQALGQGPEFLTYFNYEAQQDKSGLPNDRFSAERPEGSISTLTIQRTEQRDSAMYRCASSLGTPNTDTQYFGPGTRLTVL.

This chain joins TRBV5-1 and TRBJ2-7; D not resolved. The CDR3 extends over 16 amino acids. The germline V and J ends were trimmed by 0 bases and 1 base, with 14 bases remaining between them. Germline lookup yields CDR1 SGHRS and CDR2 YFSETQ. The CDR3 here is CASSLGLVGTSYEQYF. Written as DNA, the CDR3 is TGCGCCAGCAGCTTGGGACTCGTTGGTACGTCCTACGAGCAGTACTTC.

This chain joins TRBV2 and TRBJ2-3; 11 nucleotides agree with TRBD2. J lost 5 bases, V lost 6 bases, and 1 base had no gene match. CDR1 SNHLY and CDR2 FYNNEI come from the germline V gene. The CDR3 is made up of 13 amino acids. The CDR3, as DNA: TGTGCCAGCAGAGGGACTAGCGGAGATACGCAGTATTTT. Its translation: CASRGTSGDTQYF.

The genes are TRBV11-3 and TRBJ2-7, with 8 bases matching TRBD2. Germline CDR1 SGHNT, CDR2 YENEEA. The CDR3 is made up of 16 amino acids. Trimming cost V 2 bases and J 3 bases; bases outside gene matches: 9. CDR3 sequence: CASSLFWEGLVYEQYF. In nucleotides, the CDR3 is TGTGCCAGCAGCTTATTTTGGGAGGGACTAGTCTACGAGCAGTACTTC.

J is TRBJ1-1 and V is TRBV7-2; 8 bases map to TRBD1. Germline assignment: CDR1 SGHTA and CDR2 FQGNSA. CDR3 size: 18 residues. The ends lost 2 bases at V and 0 bases at J; junction bases unmatched: 11. The DNA for the CDR3 is TGTGCCAGCAGCTTAACTACCAGGGGGCGTATGGTGAACACTGAAGCTTTCTTT. Translation: CASSLTTRGRMVNTEAFF.

This sequence joins TRBV4-1 and TRBJ1-6, with D possibly matching TRBD1 (6 bases). The CDR3 runs 15 residues. With 1 base removed from V and 10 bases from J, the gap between germline ends came to 14 bases. Per germline, CDR1 MGHRA and CDR2 YSYEKL. This chain's CDR3 is CASSQGAQGDSPLHF. Written as DNA, the CDR3 is TGCGCCAGCAGCCAAGGGGCACAGGGAGACTCACCCCTCCACTTT.

J is TRBJ1-4 and V is TRBV19; TRBD1 might be the D (5 bases). V lost 6 bases to trimming and J lost 7 bases, with 12 bases between them. CDR3 length: 13 amino acids. Germline CDR1 LNHDA, CDR2 SQIVND (reference sequence). In nucleotides, the CDR3 is TGTGCCAGTAGCTGGTCGGGGGGTGAAAAACTGTTTTTT. This translates into CASSWSGGEKLFF.